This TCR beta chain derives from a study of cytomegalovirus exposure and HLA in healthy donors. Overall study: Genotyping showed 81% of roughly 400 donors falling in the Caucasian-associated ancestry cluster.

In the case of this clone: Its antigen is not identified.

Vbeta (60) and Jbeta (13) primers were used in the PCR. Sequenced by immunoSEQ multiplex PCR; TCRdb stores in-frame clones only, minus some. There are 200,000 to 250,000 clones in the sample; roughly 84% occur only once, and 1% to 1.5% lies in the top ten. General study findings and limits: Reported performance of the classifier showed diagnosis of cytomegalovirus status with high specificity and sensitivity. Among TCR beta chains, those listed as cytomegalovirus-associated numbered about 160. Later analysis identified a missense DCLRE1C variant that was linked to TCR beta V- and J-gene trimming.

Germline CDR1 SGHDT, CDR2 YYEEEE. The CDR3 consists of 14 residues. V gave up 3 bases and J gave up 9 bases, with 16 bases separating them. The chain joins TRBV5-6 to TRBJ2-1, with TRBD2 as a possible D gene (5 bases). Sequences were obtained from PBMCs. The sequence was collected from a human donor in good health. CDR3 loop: CASSWRTATGEQFF. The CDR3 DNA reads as TGTGCCAGCAGCTGGAGGACGGCGACGGGTGAGCAGTTCTTC.